This TCR beta chain was captured in a study of immune evolution from preneoplasia to lung adenocarcinoma (dated by TCRdb to the early 2020s). Regarding the research as a whole: HLA loss of heterozygosity was found in approximately 7% of AIS, more than 13% of MIA and 30% to 40% of ADC lesions, and in no AAH lesions. Immune contexture across lung adenocarcinoma precursors and invasive adenocarcinoma was profiled using immune gene expression, TCR sequencing and multiplex immunofluorescence. Resected precursor lesions (AAH, AIS, MIA) and invasive adenocarcinomas were compared against paired morphologically normal lung tissue. The sample size depended on which specimens were available, not on a prior power calculation. The immune data were integrated with whole exome sequencing and methylation data obtained from the same cohort of nodules. The overall cohort comprised 53 patients with pulmonary nodules who underwent surgical resection. The TCR sequencing data were obtained from around 46 patients. According to the study, about a hundred samples went through TCR sequencing. POLYSOLVER was used to infer class I HLA alleles from exome data, and LOHHLA was used to detect allele-specific HLA loss. General findings and caveats noted by the study authors: Findings were based on association rather than direct causation; larger cohorts with long-term follow-up and longitudinal biopsies were deemed needed. Normal lung showed the highest clonality, whereas later-stage lesions appeared to have higher T cell density and diversity but lower clonality. Because all patients were from Japan and China, applicability to Western populations was uncertain. Compared with EGFR-mutant or double wild-type lesions, KRAS-mutant nodules had the highest T cell clonality. The highest top T cell clone frequencies were observed in normal lung, and a progressive decrease in top T cell clone frequencies appeared to occur from AAH through AIS, MIA and invasive adenocarcinoma.

The CDR3 contains 14 residues, cysteine and phenylalanine counted. Only CDR3 DNA is held: 42 bases, read in frame from base 1. V lost 2 bases and J lost 2 bases; the stretch between them is 4 bases long. The germline V gene supplies CDR1 MNHNS and CDR2 SASEGT. Resection was performed on patients in Japan or China between 2014 and 2017. The histologic diagnosis of each case was independently confirmed on H&E slides by two lung cancer pathologists. Premalignant or tumor cells were enriched for nucleic acid extraction by macro-dissection performed after pathologic assessment. DNA was isolated from FFPE tissue using the AllPrep DNA/RNA FFPE Kit. Using the immunoSEQ hsTCRbeta Kit, TCR beta CDR3 regions were sequenced from DNA. In the paper's pipeline: TCR sequencing data were analysed with the ImmunoSEQ Analyzer. T cell clonality was defined as 1 minus Pielou's evenness computed on productive rearrangements. T cell diversity was measured with the inverse Simpson index on productive templates. T cell density was TCR beta template counts normalized to usable DNA, estimated by amplifying and sequencing housekeeping genes. Two-sided Kruskal-Wallis tests were used to compare TCR metrics across histologic stages. TCRdb carries this immuneACCESS record with in-frame sequences only. Its versions omit some clonotypes, under half of them owing to an unresolved V gene in the studies checked, with the rest unexplained. V, J and clone size were drawn from that table, and D and trimming were deduced from the DNA. The sample profile shows 10,000 or so clones; 70% to 80% of them were found once. The ten most abundant clones make up 7% to 9.5% of the sample.

Comments on this clone: Which antigen it targets is not known. No quality values exist for individual bases; no much larger clone is one base distant.

The sample was FFPE minimally invasive lung adenocarcinoma tissue. This specimen's cell subset or site label, per the study, means: micro-invasive lung adenocarcinoma (MIA). The chain is made from TRBV6-1 and TRBJ2-6, with an unclear D gene assignment. The sequence derives from a donor at least 70 years old with lung adenocarcinoma. The DNA sequence reads TGTGCCAGCAGTGAAATCGCTGGGGCCAACGTCCTGACTTTC. Translated, this gives CASSEIAGANVLTF.